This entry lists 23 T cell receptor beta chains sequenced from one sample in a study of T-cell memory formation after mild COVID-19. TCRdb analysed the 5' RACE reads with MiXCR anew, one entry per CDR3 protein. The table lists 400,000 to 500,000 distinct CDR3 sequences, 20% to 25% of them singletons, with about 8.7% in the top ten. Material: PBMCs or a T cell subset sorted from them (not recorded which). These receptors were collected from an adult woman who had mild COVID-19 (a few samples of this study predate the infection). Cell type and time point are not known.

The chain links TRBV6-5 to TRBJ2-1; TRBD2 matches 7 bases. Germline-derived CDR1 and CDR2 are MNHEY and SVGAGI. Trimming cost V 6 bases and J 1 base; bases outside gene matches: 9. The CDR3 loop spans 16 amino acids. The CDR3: CASRLSSGGSYNEQFF. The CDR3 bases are TGTGCCAGCAGACTGTCTAGCGGTGGATCCTACAATGAGCAGTTCTTC.

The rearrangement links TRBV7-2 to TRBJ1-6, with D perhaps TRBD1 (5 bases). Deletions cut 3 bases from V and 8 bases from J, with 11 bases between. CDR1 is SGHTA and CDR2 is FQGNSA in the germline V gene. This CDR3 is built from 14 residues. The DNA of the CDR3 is TGTGCCAGCAGCTTTCGGCACAGGTATTCACCCCTCCACTTT. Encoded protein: CASSFRHRYSPLHF.

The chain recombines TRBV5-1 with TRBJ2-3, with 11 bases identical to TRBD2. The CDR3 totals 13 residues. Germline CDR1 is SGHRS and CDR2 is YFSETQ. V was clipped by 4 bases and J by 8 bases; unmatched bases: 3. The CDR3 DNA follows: TGCGCCAGCAGCCTGGGGACTAGCGGTACGCAGTATTTT. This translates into CASSLGTSGTQYF. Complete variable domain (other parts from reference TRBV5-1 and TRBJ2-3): KAGVTQTPRYLIKTRGQQVTLSCSPISGHRSVSWYQQTPGQGLQFLFEYFSETQRNKGNFPGRFSGRQFSNSRSEMNVSTLELGDSALYLCASSLGTSGTQYFGPGTRLTVL.

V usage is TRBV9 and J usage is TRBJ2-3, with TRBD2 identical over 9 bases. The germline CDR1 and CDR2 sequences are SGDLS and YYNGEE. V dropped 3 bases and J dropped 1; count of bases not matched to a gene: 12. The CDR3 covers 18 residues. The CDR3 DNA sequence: TGTGCCAGCAGCGCCCGCCCGGGGGTAGCGGGGGGCACAGATACGCAGTATTTT. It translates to CASSARPGVAGGTDTQYF.

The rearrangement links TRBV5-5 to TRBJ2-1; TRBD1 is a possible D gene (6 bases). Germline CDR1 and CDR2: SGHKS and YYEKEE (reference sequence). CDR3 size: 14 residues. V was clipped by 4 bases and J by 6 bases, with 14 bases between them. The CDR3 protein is CASSGKTGLNEQFF. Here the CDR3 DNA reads TGTGCCAGCAGCGGCAAGACAGGTCTCAATGAGCAGTTCTTC.

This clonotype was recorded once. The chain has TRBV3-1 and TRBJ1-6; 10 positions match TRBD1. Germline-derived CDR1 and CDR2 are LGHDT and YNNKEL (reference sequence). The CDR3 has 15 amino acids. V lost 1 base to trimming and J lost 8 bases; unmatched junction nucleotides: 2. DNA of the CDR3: TGTGCCAGCAGCCAAGGGGACAGGGGAGATTCACCCCTCCACTTT. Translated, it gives CASSQGDRGDSPLHF.

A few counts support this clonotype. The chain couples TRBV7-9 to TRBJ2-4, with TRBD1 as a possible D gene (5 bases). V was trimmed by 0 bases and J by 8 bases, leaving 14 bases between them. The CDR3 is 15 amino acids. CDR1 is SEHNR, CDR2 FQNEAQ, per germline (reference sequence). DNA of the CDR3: TGTGCCAGCAGCTTAGCGAGCAGGGAAGGGGACATTCAGTACTTC. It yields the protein CASSLASREGDIQYF.

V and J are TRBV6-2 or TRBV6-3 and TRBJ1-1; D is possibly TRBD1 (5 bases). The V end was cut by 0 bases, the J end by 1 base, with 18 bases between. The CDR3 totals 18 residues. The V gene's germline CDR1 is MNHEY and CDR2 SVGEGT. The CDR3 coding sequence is TGTGCCAGCAGTTACTCGACTTTCCGGGACCTCTCGAACACTGAAGCTTTCTTT. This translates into CASSYSTFRDLSNTEAFF.

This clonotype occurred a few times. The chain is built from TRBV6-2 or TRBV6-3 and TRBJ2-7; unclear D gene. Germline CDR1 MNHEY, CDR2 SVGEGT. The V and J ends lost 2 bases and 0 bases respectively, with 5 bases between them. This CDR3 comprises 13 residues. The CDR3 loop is CASSYRSSYEQYF. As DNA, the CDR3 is TGTGCCAGCAGTTACAGGAGCTCCTACGAGCAGTACTTC.

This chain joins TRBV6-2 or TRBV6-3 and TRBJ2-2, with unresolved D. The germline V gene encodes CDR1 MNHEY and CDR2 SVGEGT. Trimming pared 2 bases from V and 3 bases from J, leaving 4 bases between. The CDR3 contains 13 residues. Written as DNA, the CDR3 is TGTGCCAGCAGTTACCAGGACACCGGGGAGCTGTTTTTT. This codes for CASSYQDTGELFF.

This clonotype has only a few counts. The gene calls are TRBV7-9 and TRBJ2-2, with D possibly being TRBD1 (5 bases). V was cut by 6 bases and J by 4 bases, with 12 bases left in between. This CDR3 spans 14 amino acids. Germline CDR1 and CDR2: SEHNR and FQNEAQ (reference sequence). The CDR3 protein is CASSTGSGTGELFF. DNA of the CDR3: TGTGCCAGCAGTACAGGTTCGGGCACCGGGGAGCTGTTTTTT.

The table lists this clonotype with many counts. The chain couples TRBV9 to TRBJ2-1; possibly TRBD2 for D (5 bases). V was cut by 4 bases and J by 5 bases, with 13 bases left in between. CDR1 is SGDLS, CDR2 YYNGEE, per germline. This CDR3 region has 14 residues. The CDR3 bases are TGTGCCAGCAGCCCTCGGACGCGGGACAATGAGCAGTTCTTC. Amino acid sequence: CASSPRTRDNEQFF.

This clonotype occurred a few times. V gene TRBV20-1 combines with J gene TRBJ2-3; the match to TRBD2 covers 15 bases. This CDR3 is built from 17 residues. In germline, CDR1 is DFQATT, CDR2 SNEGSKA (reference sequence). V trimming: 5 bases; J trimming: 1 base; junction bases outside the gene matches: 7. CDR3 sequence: CSAPGLAGGPGTDTQYF. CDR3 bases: TGCAGTGCTCCCGGACTAGCGGGGGGGCCTGGCACAGATACGCAGTATTTT.

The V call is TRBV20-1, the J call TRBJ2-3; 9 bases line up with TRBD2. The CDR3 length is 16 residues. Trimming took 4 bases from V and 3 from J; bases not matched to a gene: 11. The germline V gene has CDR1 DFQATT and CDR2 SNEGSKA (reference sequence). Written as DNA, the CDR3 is TGCAGTGCTAATCGGCCACAACTAGCGGGTACAGATACGCAGTATTTT. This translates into CSANRPQLAGTDTQYF.

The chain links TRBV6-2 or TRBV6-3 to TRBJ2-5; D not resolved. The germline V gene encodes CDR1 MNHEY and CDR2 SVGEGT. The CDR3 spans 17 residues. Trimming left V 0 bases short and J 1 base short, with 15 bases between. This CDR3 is CASSYSFKMLAQETQYF. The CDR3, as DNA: TGTGCCAGCAGTTACTCTTTTAAGATGTTGGCCCAAGAGACCCAGTACTTC.

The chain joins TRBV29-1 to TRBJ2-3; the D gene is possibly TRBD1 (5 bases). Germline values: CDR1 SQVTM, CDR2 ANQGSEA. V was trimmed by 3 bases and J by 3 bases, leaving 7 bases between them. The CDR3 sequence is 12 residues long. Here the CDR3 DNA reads TGCAGCGTTGACAGGGAAACAGATACGCAGTATTTT. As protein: CSVDRETDTQYF.

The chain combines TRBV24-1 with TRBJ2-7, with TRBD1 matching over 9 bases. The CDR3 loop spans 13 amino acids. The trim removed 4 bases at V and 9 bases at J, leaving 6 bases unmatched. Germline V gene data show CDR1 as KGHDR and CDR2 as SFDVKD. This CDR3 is CATSDKDRGRQYF. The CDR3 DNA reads TGTGCCACCAGTGACAAGGACAGGGGAAGGCAGTACTTC.

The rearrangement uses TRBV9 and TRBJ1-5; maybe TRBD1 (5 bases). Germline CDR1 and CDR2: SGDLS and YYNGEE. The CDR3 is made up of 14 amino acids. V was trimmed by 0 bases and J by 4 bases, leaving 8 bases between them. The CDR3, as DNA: TGTGCCAGCAGCGTAGATTCAGGGAATCAGCCCCAGCATTTT. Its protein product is CASSVDSGNQPQHF.

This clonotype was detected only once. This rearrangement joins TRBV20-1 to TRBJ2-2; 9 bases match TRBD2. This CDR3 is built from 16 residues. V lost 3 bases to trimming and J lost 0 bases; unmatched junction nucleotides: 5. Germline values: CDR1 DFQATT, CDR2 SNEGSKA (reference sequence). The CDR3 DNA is TGCAGTGCTAGCCCCAGCGGGGGGCCGAACACCGGGGAGCTGTTTTTT. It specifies CSASPSGGPNTGELFF.

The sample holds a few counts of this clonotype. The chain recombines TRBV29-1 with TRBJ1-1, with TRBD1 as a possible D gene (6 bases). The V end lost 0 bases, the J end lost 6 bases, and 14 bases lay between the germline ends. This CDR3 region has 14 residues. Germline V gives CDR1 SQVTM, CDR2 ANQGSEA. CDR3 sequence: CSVEDHGRGPEAFF. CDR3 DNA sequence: TGCAGCGTTGAAGATCATGGTCGGGGGCCTGAAGCTTTCTTT.

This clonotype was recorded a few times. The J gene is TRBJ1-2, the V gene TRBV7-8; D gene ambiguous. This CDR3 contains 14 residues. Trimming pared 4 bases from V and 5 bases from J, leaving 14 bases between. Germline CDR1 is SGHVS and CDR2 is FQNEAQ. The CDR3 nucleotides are TGTGCCAGCAGCTCCGGATCGATGCTTTATGGCTACACCTTC. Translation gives CASSSGSMLYGYTF.

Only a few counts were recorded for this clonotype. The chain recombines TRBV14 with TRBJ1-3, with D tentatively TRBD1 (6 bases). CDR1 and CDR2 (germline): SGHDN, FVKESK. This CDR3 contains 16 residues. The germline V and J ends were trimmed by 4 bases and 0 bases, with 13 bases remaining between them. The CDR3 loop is CASSRDTLYSGNTIYF. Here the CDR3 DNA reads TGTGCCAGCAGCCGGGACACCTTGTACTCTGGAAACACCATATATTTT.

Here the CDR3 reads CASSRNSDDEQYF. As DNA, the CDR3 is TGTGCCAGCAGCCGCAATTCCGACGACGAGCAGTACTTC. The J gene is TRBJ2-7, the V gene TRBV7-8; D gene uncertain. The V and J ends lost 5 bases and 5 bases respectively, with 13 bases between them. There are 13 residues in the CDR3. CDR1 SGHVS and CDR2 FQNEAQ come from the germline V gene.